This paragraph covers one T cell receptor (beta chain) sequence. Germline values: CDR1 KGHDR, CDR2 SFDVKD. The CDR3 contains 20 residues. V lost 5 bases to trimming and J lost 0 bases; unmatched junction nucleotides: 19. This sample was taken from a study of blood T cells in healthy people across ages. For the second PCR, which ran for about 7 to 12 cycles, a sample-barcoded 5' primer and a J-beta primer mix were used. TCRdb ran MiXCR on the 5' RACE reads and lists one entry per CDR3 protein. The repertoire holds roughly 1,000,000 distinct CDR3 sequences, with under 30% as singletons. Another study also made use of these data, one on T cells of mothers and their children.

The chain is built from TRBV24-1 and TRBJ1-2; 8 positions agree with TRBD1. The sequencing sample was made of blood. The origin of this receptor is a girl aged 2-10 years in good health. CDR3 DNA: TGTGCCACCAGTGCTACGACAGGGGAAGGATTGGAGGTGGCTAACTATGGCTACACCTTC. This encodes CATSATTGEGLEVANYGYTF.